The clone carrying this T cell receptor beta chain appeared a few times. Indicated time point: newly diagnosed GD, antithyroid drugs for less than 3 months. PBMC-derived RNA was used for the TCR library. The record originates from a study of regulatory T cells in long-lasting Graves disease. Combining iRepertoire HTBI primers with Arm-PCR of CDR3 regions, the authors built TCR beta libraries. TCRdb recomputed calls from the multiplex PCR reads with MiXCR, one row per CDR3 protein. Of a few hundred thousand distinct CDR3 sequences in the sample, approximately 12% were seen once. V lost 6 bases and J lost 8; bases outside the gene matches: 12. Germline V lookup: CDR1 KGHSH, CDR2 LQKENI. This CDR3 has 14 amino acids. This sample also belongs to another study, concerning T cells in Graves' hyperthyroidism and ophthalmopathy. That publication notes: In the first-round RT-PCR of the TCR CDR3, the HTBI primer set was used. Ophthalmopathy was separated from stable hyperthyroidism by a 13 V-J model.

This clonotype was sampled from a woman aged 18-29 years with Graves disease. The V gene is TRBV18, the J gene TRBJ2-7; 8 nucleotides agree with TRBD1. The sample was peripheral blood mononuclear cells (PBMCs), taken at new diagnosis, from a patient treated with antithyroid drugs. The CDR3: CASSQDREWTKQYV. Here the CDR3 DNA reads TGTGCCAGCTCCCAGGACAGGGAATGGACCAAGCAGTACGTC.